This record looks at one T cell receptor (beta chain) sequence and its context. This record comes from a study of blood T cell repertoires in COVID-19. V lost 6 bases, J lost 2 bases, and 14 bases lay in between. This CDR3 contains 15 residues. The germline V gene encodes CDR1 MNHEY and CDR2 SVGAGI. Profiling relied on immunoSEQ multiplex PCR, and the TCRdb table lists in-frame clones only, not all of them. The table shows more than 200,000 clones, with almost 90% occurring only once. The sequence derives from a woman aged 55-69 years with acute or convalescent COVID-19. Material: peripheral blood. This chain uses TRBV6-5 with TRBJ1-3; D is perhaps TRBD1 (6 bases). The CDR3 is CASRSSGGPGNTIYF. The CDR3 DNA follows: TGTGCCAGCAGGAGCTCGGGGGGCCCTGGAAACACCATATATTTT.